The clone carrying this TCR beta chain was observed many times. Germline CDR1 is SGHAT and CDR2 is FQNNGV. V was pared by 0 bases and J by 3 bases, with 2 bases of the junction left unmatched. CDR3 length: 15 amino acids. Noted time point: newly diagnosed GD, antithyroid drugs for less than 3 months. From PBMCs, RNA was extracted and then used to make the TCR library. TCR beta libraries were built with iRepertoire HTBI primers and Arm-PCR of CDR3 regions. TCRdb used MiXCR to reprocess the multiplex PCR reads, holding one entry per CDR3 protein. The sample comprises about 210,000 distinct CDR3 sequences, roughly 19% of which are singletons, and over 9.5% rests with the top ten. This entry is derived from a study of regulatory T cells in long-lasting Graves disease. Across the study: Patients newly diagnosed with Graves' had been on antithyroid drugs for under 3 months.

These records were also assigned to another study, of T cells in Graves' hyperthyroidism and ophthalmopathy. That report adds: Blood shared most expanded thyroid clonotypes above 0.001.

The V and J genes are TRBV11-2 and TRBJ1-3, with 7 bases fitting TRBD1. This TCR came from a woman aged 25-40 years with Graves disease. This sample comprised peripheral blood mononuclear cells (PBMCs), obtained at new diagnosis, from a patient treated with antithyroid drugs. CDR3 protein: CASSLDYRGGNTIYF. The CDR3 DNA follows: TGTGCCAGCAGCTTAGATTACAGGGGTGGAAACACCATATATTTT.